What follows is one T cell receptor beta chain and its context. What it recognizes is unknown. The data are from a study of CD8+ T cells in alopecia areata. Looking at the study overall: Tofacitinib therapy took 6 to 18 months; 6 months off drug came after. The share of scalp area affected provided the severity score for treated patients. Study findings and constraints: Tofacitinib yielded significantly lower scalp clonality and fewer expanded CD8+ clones among the top 100.

As to treatment: oral pan-JAK inhibitor, 5-10 mg twice daily. TCR sequencing used cDNA made by reverse transcription of extracted RNA. Repertoires were generated with immunoSEQ multiplex PCR, while TCRdb's copy carries only in-frame clones and drops some. The sample yields fewer than 250,000 clones, roughly two fifths seen once. The source was CD4+ T cells sorted from blood, collected between weeks 30 and 35, from a patient treated with tofacitinib. The TCR comes from a human donor with alopecia areata.

The CDR3 spells CAWSTARRGQPQHF. The DNA for the CDR3 is TGTGCCTGGAGTACGGCGAGGCGGGGGCAGCCCCAGCATTTT. V usage is TRBV30 and J usage is TRBJ1-5; the D gene is possibly TRBD1 (5 bases). Trimming pared 2 bases from V and 7 bases from J, leaving 15 bases between. This CDR3 has 14 amino acids. Germline V CDR1 and CDR2: GTSNPN, SVGIG (reference sequence).